Below, 28 T cell receptor beta chains from the same sample are listed, as sequenced in a study of T cells in Graves' hyperthyroidism and ophthalmopathy. Template material for amplifying TCR beta CDR3 regions consisted of RNA transcripts. First-round RT-PCR of the TCR CDR3 relied on the HTBI primer set. One entry per CDR3 protein, called by TCRdb with MiXCR from the multiplex PCR reads. The sample lists roughly 300,000 distinct CDR3 sequences, 15% to 20% seen once, with about half in the top ten. The specimen sequenced was blood. These receptors all come from a woman in her forties or fifties with Graves' hyperthyroidism.

The chain combines TRBV3-1 with TRBJ2-2; D gene uncertain. Germline lookup yields CDR1 LGHDT and CDR2 YNNKEL (reference sequence). The CDR3 totals 15 residues. V gave up 0 bases and J gave up 7 bases, with 12 bases separating them. The CDR3 sequence is CASSQDKVWVGELFF. The CDR3 region has the DNA TGTGCCAGCAGCCAAGACAAGGTTTGGGTCGGGGAGCTGTTTTTT. The variable domain in full, completed from reference TRBV3-1 and TRBJ2-2, reads DTAVSQTPKYLVTQMGNDKSIKCEQNLGHDTMYWYKQDSKKFLKIMFSYNNKELIINETVPNRFSPKSPDKAHLNLHINSLELGDSAVYFCASSQDKVWVGELFFGEGSRLTVL.

The sample holds many counts of this clonotype. The V call is TRBV18, the J call TRBJ2-7, with a tentative D call TRBD1 (6 bases). V gave up 6 bases and J gave up 6 bases, with 18 bases separating them. Germline V CDR1 and CDR2: KGHSH, LQKENI. CDR3 size: 14 residues. The CDR3 spells CASSPDSTFVEQYV. The CDR3 DNA follows: TGTGCCAGCTCCCCGGACAGCACCTTCGTCGAGCAGTACGTC.

This clonotype occurred a few times. It may be a read error: a sequence one base away is much more abundant. This chain connects TRBV28 to TRBJ1-5; D is undetermined. The CDR3 contains 17 residues. Trimming removed 3 bases at V and 6 bases at J, with 21 bases between. The germline V gene has CDR1 MDHEN and CDR2 SYDVKM. As DNA, the CDR3 is TGTGCCAGCAGTTTTCCCCCCGGGCCATGTTGGGCTCAGCCCCAGCATTTT. Translating gives CASSFPPGPCWAQPQHF. Complete variable domain (other parts from reference TRBV28 and TRBJ1-5): DVKVTQSSRYLVKRTGEKVFLECVQDMDHENMFWYRQDPGLGLRLIYFSYDVKMKEKGDIPEGYSVSREKKERFSLILESASTNQTSMYLCASSFPPGPCWAQPQHFGDGTRLSIL.

The CDR3 nucleotides read TGTGCCAGCCGACGACAGGAGAATCAGCCCCAGCATTTT. It is translated as CASRRQENQPQHF. The chain links TRBV12-3 or TRBV12-4 to TRBJ1-5; tentatively, D is TRBD1 (6 bases). The CDR3 has 13 amino acids. Trimming stripped 8 bases from V and 4 bases from J, with 12 bases between.

This clonotype was found a few times. This sequence joins TRBV7-8 and TRBJ1-5; TRBD1 might be the D (5 bases). Germline CDR1 SGHVS, CDR2 FQNEAQ. V lost 5 bases and J 0 bases, leaving 11 bases between the germline ends. This CDR3 comprises 15 residues. The CDR3 region is CASSPGPHSNQPQHF. The DNA of the CDR3 is TGTGCCAGCAGCCCGGGGCCCCATAGCAATCAGCCCCAGCATTTT.

This clonotype was observed a few times. The chain links TRBV9 to TRBJ2-3; TRBD1 is a possible D gene (7 bases). The germline V and J ends were trimmed by 0 bases and 3 bases, with 17 bases remaining between them. The germline CDR1 and CDR2 sequences are SGDLS and YYNGEE. CDR3 size: 17 residues. The CDR3 DNA reads TGTGCCAGCAGCGTAGAGGGGGCGGGCGGGGCGACAGATACGCAGTATTTT. This translates into CASSVEGAGGATDTQYF.

This clonotype was seen many times. The chain uses TRBV7-8 and TRBJ2-3; 8 nucleotides line up with TRBD2. Trimming removed 5 bases from V and 4 bases from J; junction bases left unmatched: 14. This CDR3 comprises 17 residues. Germline CDR1 SGHVS, CDR2 FQNEAQ. DNA of the CDR3: TGTGCCAGCAGCGTCCCGCGGGACGGGGGGGACTCAGATACGCAGTATTTT. It translates to CASSVPRDGGDSDTQYF.

This clonotype was recorded many times. V gene TRBV5-1 combines with J gene TRBJ2-2; the D is unclear. The CDR3 extends over 12 amino acids. Germline CDR1 SGHRS, CDR2 YFSETQ. The V and J ends lost 3 bases and 6 bases respectively, with 6 bases between them. The CDR3: CASSSSSGELFF. The CDR3 region has the DNA TGCGCCAGCAGCTCCTCTTCCGGGGAGCTGTTTTTT.

The chain carries TRBV6-1 and TRBJ2-1, with TRBD2 matching over 7 bases. J lost 8 bases, V lost 5 bases, and 15 bases had no gene match. Germline-derived CDR1 and CDR2 are MNHNS and SASEGT. The CDR3 runs 16 residues. For the CDR3, the DNA is TGTGCCAGCAGTTCATCAGCGGGAACTCAAAGCGATGAGCAGTTCTTC. It codes for CASSSSAGTQSDEQFF.

The genes are TRBV6-2 or TRBV6-3 and TRBJ1-5; D is uncertain. The CDR3 sequence is 13 residues long. Germline lookup yields CDR1 MNHEY and CDR2 SVGEGT. V gave up 5 bases and J gave up 4 bases, with 9 bases separating them. The CDR3 DNA follows: TGTGCCAGCAGTACCGAGTTGAATCAGCCCCAGCATTTT. Its protein is CASSTELNQPQHF.

This clonotype was seen once. DNA of the CDR3: TGTGCCAGCACTCCGAGCTCCTATAATTCACCCCTCCACTTT. Its translation: CASTPSSYNSPLHF. The chain links TRBV28 to TRBJ1-6, with D uncertain. The CDR3 length is 14 residues. V lost 7 bases and J 0 bases, leaving 7 bases between the germline ends. Germline V lookup: CDR1 MDHEN, CDR2 SYDVKM.

The gene calls are TRBV7-3 and TRBJ1-6; 7 nucleotides match TRBD1. The CDR3 loop spans 14 amino acids. Germline V gene sequence: CDR1 SGHTA, CDR2 FQGTGA. With V trimmed by 5 bases and J by 8 bases, 6 bases remained unmatched. The CDR3 is CASSRGQADSPLHF. The CDR3 nucleotides are TGTGCCAGCAGCCGAGGACAGGCGGATTCACCCCTCCACTTT.

Remarks on this clonotype: This could be a read error, since a much larger clone is one nucleotide away. The chain links TRBV11-3 to TRBJ2-5; D assignment may be TRBD1 or TRBD2 (5 bases each). The germline gives CDR1 SGHNT, CDR2 YENEEA. This CDR3 region has 15 residues. The CDR3 spells CASGLDSGRGETQYF. CDR3 coding DNA: TGTGCCAGCGGCTTAGATTCGGGGCGAGGGGAGACCCAGTACTTC.

This clonotype was detected many times. The gene calls are TRBV28 and TRBJ2-7; tentatively, D is TRBD2 (5 bases). Germline V CDR1 and CDR2: MDHEN, SYDVKM. The V end was cut by 6 bases, the J end by 5 bases, with 14 bases between. The CDR3 has 13 amino acids. CDR3 coding DNA: TGTGCCAGCAGATTTTTAGCGTTCGACGAGCAGTACTTC. Translated: CASRFLAFDEQYF.

The J gene is TRBJ2-1, the V gene TRBV12-3 or TRBV12-4, with TRBD2 identical over 11 bases. The junction had 15 bases not matched to a gene; V was cut back by 7 bases and J by 7 bases. This CDR3 is built from 17 residues. In DNA form, the CDR3 reads TGTGCCAGCAACAACAATAGGGGGACTAGCGGTGCAAATGAGCAGTTCTTC. It specifies CASNNNRGTSGANEQFF.

In its sample, this clonotype was seen a few times. CDR3 nucleotides: TGTGCCAGCAGCACACTAGCGGGGGGGAGGGAAGATACGCAGTATTTT. Protein sequence: CASSTLAGGREDTQYF. The gene calls are TRBV12-3 or TRBV12-4 and TRBJ2-3; 13 positions agree with TRBD2. With 6 bases clipped from V and 5 bases from J, the junction kept 8 bases outside the gene matches. This CDR3 has 16 amino acids.

Worth noting for this clonotype: A junction boundary mismatches the germline segment, possibly from a read error. The chain carries TRBV7-7 and TRBJ2-2, with 13 bases lining up with TRBD2. CDR1 is SSHAT and CDR2 is FNYEAQ in the germline V gene (reference sequence). CDR3 length equals 21 residues. The CDR3 region has the DNA TGTGCTAGCACCCTACCGCCCACCGGTACTAGCGGGAGGGCGAACACCGGGGAGCTGTTTTTT. This sequence encodes CASTLPPTGTSGRANTGELFF. The variable domain in full, with the rest retrieved from reference TRBV7-7 and TRBJ2-2, is GAGVSQSPRYKVTKRGQDVTLRCDPISSHATLYWYQQALGQGPEFLTYFNYEAQPDKSGLPSDRFSAERPEGSISTLTIQRTEQRDSAMYRCASTLPPTGTSGRANTGELFFGEGSRLTVL.

This clonotype was recorded many times. The gene calls are TRBV3-1 and TRBJ2-5; D remains ambiguous. Trimming removed 1 base from V and 1 base from J, with 10 bases in between. CDR3 size: 15 residues. Germline V gives CDR1 LGHDT, CDR2 YNNKEL (reference sequence). The CDR3 loop reads CASSQGTASQETQYF. CDR3 in DNA: TGTGCCAGCAGCCAAGGGACGGCAAGCCAAGAGACCCAGTACTTC.

This clonotype was seen repeatedly, ten times or more. The genes are TRBV3-1 and TRBJ2-1, with 10 bases identical to TRBD1. CDR1 LGHDT and CDR2 YNNKEL come from the germline V gene (reference sequence). The V segment lost 0 bases and the J segment 8 bases; nucleotides outside the gene matches: 7. The CDR3 covers 16 residues. DNA for the CDR3: TGTGCCAGCAGCCAAGATATGGGACAGGGGTGGGATGAGCAGTTCTTC. Amino acids: CASSQDMGQGWDEQFF.

The rearrangement uses TRBV25-1 and TRBJ2-7; D is perhaps TRBD1 (6 bases). The length of the CDR3 is 15 residues. Germline V gives CDR1 MGHDK, CDR2 SYGVNS. Trimming took 4 bases from V and 5 from J, leaving 18 bases between them. The CDR3 region is CASSGGETGWDEQYF. DNA of the CDR3: TGTGCCAGCAGTGGAGGGGAAACAGGGTGGGACGAGCAGTACTTC.

A few counts support this clonotype. The chain recombines TRBV29-1 with TRBJ2-7, with TRBD2 as a possible D gene (5 bases). CDR3 length: 14 residues. V lost 3 bases and J lost 3, with 15 bases in between. From germline, CDR1 is SQVTM and CDR2 ANQGSEA. The CDR3 DNA sequence: TGCAGCGTTGACGAGGACTCAGAGGGCTACGAGCAGTACTTC. Its translation: CSVDEDSEGYEQYF.

The chain links TRBV28 to TRBJ1-2, with 7 bases identical to TRBD1. This CDR3 is 14 amino acids long. Germline V lookup: CDR1 MDHEN, CDR2 SYDVKM. V dropped 6 bases and J dropped 8; count of bases not matched to a gene: 12. Here the CDR3 DNA reads TGTGCCAGCAGGTTAAGACAGGGATTACCCGGCTACACCTTC. Translated, it gives CASRLRQGLPGYTF.

This clonotype was observed at least ten times. The chain joins TRBV15 to TRBJ2-5; D is perhaps TRBD1 (7 bases). This CDR3 spans 14 amino acids. Trimming stripped 2 bases from V and 5 bases from J, with 12 bases between. Germline V gene data show CDR1 as LNHNV and CDR2 as YYDKDF (reference sequence). The CDR3 bases are TGTGCCACCAGCAGACAGGGGGGAACGGAGACCCAGTACTTC. Translating it yields CATSRQGGTETQYF.

This clonotype was counted many times. The V gene is TRBV3-1, the J gene TRBJ1-1; the D gene is possibly TRBD1 (6 bases). CDR1 and CDR2 (germline): LGHDT, YNNKEL (reference sequence). V was trimmed by 8 bases and J by 0 bases, leaving 10 bases between them. The CDR3 contains 13 residues. The CDR3: CASARTVNTEAFF. The CDR3 DNA sequence: TGTGCCAGCGCGAGGACAGTGAACACTGAAGCTTTCTTT.

This clonotype was seen at least ten times. This chain links TRBV5-1 with TRBJ1-4; 10 bases align to TRBD1. Germline V gene lookup returns CDR1 SGHRS and CDR2 YFSETQ. V gave up 5 bases and J gave up 5 bases; unmatched junction bases: 3. This CDR3 comprises 14 residues. The CDR3 DNA reads as TGCGCCAGCAGTACGGGACAGGGGAATGAAAAACTGTTTTTT. Protein: CASSTGQGNEKLFF.

The rearrangement joins TRBV9 to TRBJ1-1; D gene unclear. Trimming removed 0 bases from V and 0 bases from J, with 9 bases in between. CDR3 length: 15 residues. Germline CDR1 and CDR2: SGDLS and YYNGEE. CDR3 DNA: TGTGCCAGCAGCGTAGGGGGTGAAATGAACACTGAAGCTTTCTTT. This codes for CASSVGGEMNTEAFF.

In this sample, this clonotype turned up a few times. V and J are TRBV10-3 and TRBJ1-5, with a possible D match to TRBD1 (6 bases). The CDR3 is 14 residues long. The germline V and J ends were trimmed by 6 bases and 3 bases, with 12 bases remaining between them. Germline assignment: CDR1 ENHRY and CDR2 SYGVKD. The CDR3 DNA sequence: TGTGCCATCAGCCATGGGGGCGACAATCAGCCCCAGCATTTT. Its translation is CAISHGGDNQPQHF.

This clonotype appeared a few times. The genes are TRBV20-1 and TRBJ2-4, with 8 bases aligning to TRBD1. Trimming at V came to 2 bases and at J to 0 bases, leaving 6 bases not matched to a gene. This CDR3 comprises 16 residues. Germline V lookup: CDR1 DFQATT, CDR2 SNEGSKA (reference sequence). DNA of the CDR3: TGCAGTGCTAGAAGACAGGGGCTAATAGCCAAAAACATTCAGTACTTC. It specifies CSARRQGLIAKNIQYF.